The clone carrying this T cell receptor (beta chain) was detected only a few times. What it binds is not known. This CDR3 is built from 15 residues. With 3 bases removed from V and 0 bases from J, the gap between germline ends came to 8 bases. Germline-derived CDR1 and CDR2 are LGHNA and YSLEER. This sample was included in a study of blood T cells in healthy people across ages. Study-wide results and caveats: Donor CMV infection status was unknown, possibly confounding age-related changes in expanded clonotypes.

Combining a sample-barcoded 5' primer with a J-beta primer mix, a second PCR ran for roughly 6 to 12 cycles. One entry per CDR3 protein, called by TCRdb with MiXCR from the 5' RACE reads. The repertoire holds 600,000 to 850,000 distinct CDR3 sequences, roughly 25% seen once, with under 10% in the top ten. The same data also went into a second study, on T cells of mothers and their children. As that study records: When mothers and children were related, their normalized repertoire overlap, which was always slightly higher, did not differ significantly from that of unrelated pairs. Persistent microchimeric T cell clones were not found at ~100 per million sensitivity.

The chain carries TRBV4-3 and TRBJ2-2; no reliable D call. The sequenced sample was blood. This TCR derives from a boy younger than 18 in good health. DNA of the CDR3: TGCGCCAGCAGCCACGGCGCCTCGAACACCGGGGAGCTGTTTTTT. Protein: CASSHGASNTGELFF.